Below, 29 T cell receptor beta chains from the same sample are listed, as sequenced in a study of blood T cell repertoires in COVID-19 (dated by TCRdb to the early 2020s). Library preparation employed the immunoSEQ multiplex PCR assay. TCRdb took this table from immuneACCESS and kept in-frame rearrangements with V and J called. Such tables lack part of the clones; where checked against another copy, unresolved V genes explain under half of the gap, and the rest is unexplained. The sample table holds fewer than 250,000 clones, of which about nine tenths were seen once. The ten largest clonotypes hold less than 7.5% of the sample. Sequenced input: peripheral blood. These receptors all stem from a man between 60 and 70 years old who had recovered from COVID-19.

The V and J genes are TRBV3-1 (or the pseudogene TRBV3-2) and TRBJ2-2, with TRBD2 identical over 8 bases. The CDR3 loop spans 16 amino acids. Germline values: CDR1 LGHDT, CDR2 YNNKEL (reference sequence). The ends lost 2 bases at V and 0 bases at J; junction bases unmatched: 2. CDR3 sequence reads: CASSQSGGSNTGELFF. The CDR3 DNA sequence: TGTGCCAGCAGCCAAAGCGGGGGATCGAACACCGGGGAGCTGTTTTTT.

A single count supports this clone. The V and J genes are TRBV7-6 and TRBJ1-6; D is possibly TRBD1 (6 bases). This CDR3 has 15 amino acids. V lost 6 bases, J lost 8 bases, and 17 bases lay in between. Germline CDR1 and CDR2: SGHVS and FNYEAQ. The CDR3 DNA reads TGTGCCAGCAGTCTGACAGGACGGCCCTATTCACCCCTCCACTTT. Translated: CASSLTGRPYSPLHF.

The J gene is TRBJ2-1, the V gene TRBV6-2 or TRBV6-3, with D possibly matching TRBD2 (6 bases). From germline, CDR1 is MNHEY and CDR2 SVGEGT. V was cut by 4 bases and J by 8 bases, with 15 bases left in between. The CDR3 runs 14 residues. The CDR3 protein is CASSWQPTSHEQFF. CDR3 DNA sequence: TGTGCCAGCAGTTGGCAGCCCACTAGCCATGAGCAGTTCTTC.

The CDR3 DNA sequence: TGTGCCAGCAGTTTCGGACTAGGCGAGGGGGAGACCCAGTACTTC. It is translated as CASSFGLGEGETQYF. The chain is built from TRBV27 and TRBJ2-5; TRBD2 matches 7 bases. CDR1 and CDR2 from the germline V gene are MNHEY and SMNVEV (reference sequence). J gave up 5 bases and V 3 bases, and 9 bases lay outside the gene matches. The CDR3 spans 15 residues.

This chain joins TRBV10-3 and TRBJ1-1; D is perhaps TRBD1 (6 bases). Trimming removed 6 bases from V and 4 bases from J, with 12 bases in between. The CDR3 is 13 residues long. Germline values: CDR1 ENHRY, CDR2 SYGVKD. The CDR3 here is CAIREGGATEAFF. The DNA for the CDR3 is TGTGCCATCAGGGAGGGGGGGGCCACTGAAGCTTTCTTT.

V gene TRBV9 combines with J gene TRBJ2-2; D perhaps matches TRBD2 (5 bases). Looked up from germline, CDR1 is SGDLS and CDR2 is YYNGEE. CDR3 length: 17 residues. The V gene lost 4 bases and the J gene lost 4 bases, with 20 bases spanning the gap. CDR3 protein: CASSLRGSGEGTGELFF. The CDR3 DNA is TGTGCCAGCAGCCTCAGAGGTTCGGGCGAGGGCACCGGGGAGCTGTTTTTT.

The rearrangement links TRBV27 to TRBJ2-6; 9 bases match TRBD2. Germline V CDR1 and CDR2: MNHEY, SMNVEV (reference sequence). The CDR3 is made up of 18 amino acids. V lost 6 bases to trimming and J lost 0 bases; unmatched junction nucleotides: 9. The CDR3 region has the DNA TGTGCCAGCAGCCCCTGGCGGGGGGGCCTCTCTGGGGCCAACGTCCTGACTTTC. Residues: CASSPWRGGLSGANVLTF.

V is TRBV28 and J is TRBJ1-1; D not certain. V shed 5 bases and J shed 1 base, with 14 bases lying between them. This CDR3 spans 15 amino acids. CDR1 and CDR2 from the germline V gene are MDHEN and SYDVKM. The CDR3, as DNA: TGTGCCAGCAGTCTCTCCGGACTCAAGAACACTGAAGCTTTCTTT. Protein: CASSLSGLKNTEAFF.

This clone was seen once. The rearrangement uses TRBV13 and TRBJ2-7, with D possibly matching TRBD1 (5 bases). Germline V lookup: CDR1 PRHDT, CDR2 FYEKMQ (reference sequence). Between the trimmed V and J ends, which lost 5 bases and 8 bases, there was a span of 10 bases. The CDR3 extends over 11 amino acids. The CDR3 DNA reads TGTGCCAGCAGCAACAGGTTCCAGCAGTACTTC. It yields the protein CASSNRFQQYF.

This clone was observed once. The chain recombines TRBV7-9 with TRBJ2-6; D is unclear. The length of the CDR3 is 15 residues. Germline CDR1 reads SEHNR; CDR2 reads FQNEAQ (reference sequence). V was cut by 4 bases and J by 1 base, with 8 bases left in between. The CDR3 spells CASSSLRSGANVLTF. CDR3 sequence (DNA): TGTGCCAGCAGCTCTCTAAGATCTGGGGCCAACGTCCTGACTTTC.

J is TRBJ2-7 and V is TRBV27, with TRBD2 matching over 10 bases. V lost 4 bases to trimming and J lost 2 bases; unmatched junction nucleotides: 11. CDR1 is MNHEY and CDR2 is SMNVEV in the germline V gene (reference sequence). The CDR3 contains 17 residues. The CDR3 region is CASSSRTGTSAPYEQYF. CDR3 nucleotide sequence: TGTGCCAGCAGTTCTCGGACAGGGACTAGCGCCCCCTACGAGCAGTACTTC.

This chain uses TRBV27 with TRBJ2-2; no firm D call. The CDR3 is 15 amino acids. Germline V gene lookup returns CDR1 MNHEY and CDR2 SMNVEV (reference sequence). V shed 6 bases and J shed 1 base, with 12 bases lying between them. CDR3 nucleotide sequence: TGTGCCAGCAGCTCTTTACAGCTGAACACCGGGGAGCTGTTTTTT. Encoded protein: CASSSLQLNTGELFF.

This clone came up once. This chain uses TRBV27 with TRBJ1-1; D is ambiguous. The germline gives CDR1 MNHEY, CDR2 SMNVEV (reference sequence). This CDR3 region has 13 residues. V was shortened by 0 bases and J by 5 bases, with 7 bases between the two germline ends. For the CDR3, the DNA is TGTGCCAGCAGTTTATCAGGAGGGACTGAAGCTTTCTTT. Translating it yields CASSLSGGTEAFF.

The chain carries TRBV20-1 and TRBJ2-6; no definite D call. The germline V gene has CDR1 DFQATT and CDR2 SNEGSKA (reference sequence). Deletions cut 3 bases from V and 2 bases from J, with 8 bases between. The CDR3 loop spans 14 amino acids. Here the CDR3 DNA reads TGCAGTGCTAGTTACCGGGCTGGGGCCAACGTCCTGACTTTC. Protein sequence: CSASYRAGANVLTF.

The V gene is TRBV6-1, the J gene TRBJ1-2; possible D gene TRBD1, 5 bases. The germline gives CDR1 MNHNS, CDR2 SASEGT. This CDR3 comprises 14 residues. V lost 1 base and J 8 bases, leaving 14 bases between the germline ends. The CDR3 nucleotides are TGTGCCAGCAGTGAAGGGTCACAGGTCGGAGGCTACACCTTC. It is translated as CASSEGSQVGGYTF.

This clone was counted a single time. This chain joins TRBV19 and TRBJ1-1, with 7 bases that match TRBD1. CDR1 LNHDA and CDR2 SQIVND come from the germline V gene (reference sequence). The V segment lost 6 bases and the J segment 0 bases; nucleotides outside the gene matches: 16. The CDR3 is 18 amino acids. The CDR3 sequence: CASRNNRGLSQLNTEAFF. CDR3 sequence (DNA): TGTGCCAGTAGGAACAACAGGGGATTGAGTCAGTTGAACACTGAAGCTTTCTTT.

This clone was found a few times. This chain connects TRBV6-5 to TRBJ2-7, with D possibly matching TRBD2 (6 bases). This CDR3 region has 14 residues. V lost 5 bases and J 4 bases, leaving 15 bases between the germline ends. Germline V gene lookup returns CDR1 MNHEY and CDR2 SVGAGI. CDR3 DNA sequence: TGTGCCAGCAGTCCCATAGCGGTTCGGTACGAGCAGTACTTC. It encodes CASSPIAVRYEQYF.

The chain has TRBV6-6 and TRBJ1-2; D gene uncertain. V dropped 6 bases and J dropped 8 bases, with 19 bases sitting between them. CDR3 length: 14 amino acids. Germline loops: CDR1 MNHNY, CDR2 SVGAGI (reference sequence). CDR3 protein: CASSPPGGSEGYTF. The CDR3 coding sequence is TGTGCCAGCAGCCCTCCGGGTGGATCGGAGGGCTACACCTTC.

Written as DNA, the CDR3 is TGTGCCACCAGCAGCCCAAGGAGGGGTGCCCCCGTCACTGAAGCTTTCTTT. Amino acids: CATSSPRRGAPVTEAFF. V and J are TRBV15 and TRBJ1-1; D possibly corresponds to TRBD1 (5 bases). The CDR3 spans 17 residues. Germline lookup yields CDR1 LNHNV and CDR2 YYDKDF (reference sequence). The V gene lost 3 bases and the J gene lost 4 bases, with 21 bases spanning the gap.

The chain has TRBV27 and TRBJ1-6; D unresolved. V was pared by 0 bases and J by 14 bases, with 14 bases between. The CDR3 is made up of 14 amino acids. Germline V gene lookup returns CDR1 MNHEY and CDR2 SMNVEV (reference sequence). Written as DNA, the CDR3 is TGTGCCAGCAGTTTATCCGTCCGGGTTCGATCCCTCCACTTT. Translation: CASSLSVRVRSLHF.

V is TRBV11-2 and J is TRBJ1-1; D unclear. Trimming removed 4 bases from V and 9 bases from J, with 9 bases in between. Looked up from germline, CDR1 is SGHAT and CDR2 is FQNNGV. There are 11 residues in the CDR3. The CDR3 here is CASSSNSQAFF. DNA for the CDR3: TGTGCCAGCAGCTCTAATTCTCAAGCTTTCTTT. The full variable domain, in which reference TRBV11-2 and TRBJ1-1 provide the parts outside the CDR3, is EAGVAQSPRYKIIEKRQSVAFWCNPISGHATLYWYQQILGQGPKLLIQFQNNGVVDDSQLPKDRFSAERLKGVDSTLKIQPAKLEDSAVYLCASSSNSQAFFGQGTRLTVV.

V and J are TRBV2 and TRBJ2-1, with D hard to call. Germline CDR1 reads SNHLY; CDR2 reads FYNNEI. This CDR3 is built from 15 residues. V lost 2 bases and J 1 base, leaving 9 bases between the germline ends. As DNA, the CDR3 is TGTGCCAGCAGTGAACTCTCAGGATCCTACAATGAGCAGTTCTTC. Encoded protein: CASSELSGSYNEQFF.

The chain joins TRBV13 to TRBJ1-5; D remains unclear. V lost 1 base and J lost 6, with 7 bases in between. CDR1 and CDR2 (germline): PRHDT, FYEKMQ (reference sequence). The CDR3 extends over 13 amino acids. DNA for the CDR3: TGTGCCAGCAGCTTAGCACGCGGTCAGCCCCAGCATTTT. Translating gives CASSLARGQPQHF.

The chain recombines TRBV2 with TRBJ2-3, with 7 bases matching TRBD2. The J segment lost 4 bases and the V segment lost 6 bases, leaving 4 bases of the junction unmatched. Germline values: CDR1 SNHLY, CDR2 FYNNEI. The CDR3 consists of 13 residues. The CDR3 sequence is CASRRGGADTQYF. CDR3 DNA sequence: TGTGCCAGCAGACGCGGGGGTGCAGATACGCAGTATTTT. Variable domain in full (rest from reference TRBV2 and TRBJ2-3): EPEVTQTPSHQVTQMGQEVILRCVPISNHLYFYWYRQILGQKVEFLVSFYNNEISEKSEIFDDQFSVERPDGSNFTLKIRSTKLEDSAMYFCASRRGGADTQYFGPGTRLTVL.

The chain joins TRBV15 to TRBJ1-4; tentative D call: TRBD1 (6 bases). The CDR3 has 13 residues. V was clipped by 4 bases and J by 8 bases, with 11 bases between them. Germline loops: CDR1 LNHNV, CDR2 YYDKDF (reference sequence). The CDR3 loop is CATSTGVGEKLFF. As DNA, the CDR3 is TGTGCCACCAGCACAGGGGTTGGGGAAAAACTGTTTTTT.

The chain carries TRBV27 and TRBJ2-7; 11 nucleotides agree with TRBD2. This CDR3 is 13 amino acids long. Per germline, CDR1 MNHEY and CDR2 SMNVEV (reference sequence). V dropped 6 bases and J dropped 4; count of bases not matched to a gene: 2. The CDR3 bases are TGTGCCAGCAGGGCTAGCGGGAGGTACGAGCAGTACTTC. Encoded protein: CASRASGRYEQYF.

This sequence joins TRBV15 and TRBJ1-5; TRBD1 might be the D (6 bases). The CDR3 totals 17 residues. V shed 5 bases and J shed 0 bases, with 17 bases lying between them. Germline lookup yields CDR1 LNHNV and CDR2 YYDKDF (reference sequence). This CDR3 reads CATSPAGGANSNQPQHF. The CDR3 bases are TGTGCCACCAGCCCGGCGGGGGGGGCGAATAGCAATCAGCCCCAGCATTTT. Based on the CDR3 plus reference TRBV15 and TRBJ1-5, the full variable domain is DAMVIQNPRYQVTQFGKPVTLSCSQTLNHNVMYWYQQKSSQAPKLLFHYYDKDFNNEADTPDNFQSRRPNTSFCFLDIRSPGLGDTAMYLCATSPAGGANSNQPQHFGDGTRLSIL.

The V gene is TRBV19, the J gene TRBJ1-5, with TRBD1 matching over 10 bases. This CDR3 is built from 16 residues. The V gene's germline CDR1 is LNHDA and CDR2 SQIVND (reference sequence). Trimming removed 3 bases from V and 5 bases from J; junction bases left unmatched: 7. The CDR3 loop reads CASSMPGQGRHQPQHF. DNA for the CDR3: TGTGCCAGTAGTATGCCGGGACAGGGGCGACATCAGCCCCAGCATTTT.

The CDR3 nucleotides are TGTGCCAGTACCTCGGACAGGGCCGGGGAGCTGTTTTTT. Translation: CASTSDRAGELFF. The chain joins TRBV19 to TRBJ2-2; 8 bases align to TRBD1. Germline trimming cut 7 bases from V and 6 bases from J; bases unmatched to any gene: 4. Germline V lookup: CDR1 LNHDA, CDR2 SQIVND (reference sequence). The CDR3 sequence is 13 residues long.